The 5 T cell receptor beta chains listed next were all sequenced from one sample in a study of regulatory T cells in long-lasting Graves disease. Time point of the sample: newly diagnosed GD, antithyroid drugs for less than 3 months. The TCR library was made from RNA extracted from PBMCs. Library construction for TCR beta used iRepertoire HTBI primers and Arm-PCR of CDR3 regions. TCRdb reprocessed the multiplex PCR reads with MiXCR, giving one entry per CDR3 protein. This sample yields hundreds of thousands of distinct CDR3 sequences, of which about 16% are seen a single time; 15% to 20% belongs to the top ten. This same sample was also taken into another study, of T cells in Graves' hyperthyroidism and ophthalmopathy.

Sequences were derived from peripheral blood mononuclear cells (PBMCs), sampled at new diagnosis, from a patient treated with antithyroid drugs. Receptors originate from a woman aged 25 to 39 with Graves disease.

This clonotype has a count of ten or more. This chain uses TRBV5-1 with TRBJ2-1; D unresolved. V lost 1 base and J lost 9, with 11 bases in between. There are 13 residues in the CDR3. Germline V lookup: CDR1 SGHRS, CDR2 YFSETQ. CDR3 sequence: CASSLLAQGEQFF. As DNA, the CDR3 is TGCGCCAGCAGCTTGCTCGCGCAAGGTGAGCAGTTCTTC.

The CDR3 DNA is TGCGCCAGCAGCCGGGAAGGCGGGAGCCCCTCAGATACGCAGTATTTT. This encodes CASSREGGSPSDTQYF. The chain couples TRBV5-1 to TRBJ2-3; 7 nucleotides line up with TRBD2. The CDR3 is 16 residues long. The germline gives CDR1 SGHRS, CDR2 YFSETQ. The J segment lost 4 bases and the V segment lost 4 bases, leaving 12 bases of the junction unmatched.

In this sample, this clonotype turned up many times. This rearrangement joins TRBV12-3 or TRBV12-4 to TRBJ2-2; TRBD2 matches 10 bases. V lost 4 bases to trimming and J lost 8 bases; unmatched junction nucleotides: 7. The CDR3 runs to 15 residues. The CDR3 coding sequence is TGTGCCAGCAGTTGGGCTAGCGGGAGAGATGGGGAGCTGTTTTTT. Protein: CASSWASGRDGELFF.

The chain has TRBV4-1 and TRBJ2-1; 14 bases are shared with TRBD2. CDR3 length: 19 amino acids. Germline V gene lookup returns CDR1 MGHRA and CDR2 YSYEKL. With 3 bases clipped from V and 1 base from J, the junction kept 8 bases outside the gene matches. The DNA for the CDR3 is TGCGCCAGCAGCCACCGGACTAGCGGGGGGTCCCCATCCTACAATGAGCAGTTCTTC. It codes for CASSHRTSGGSPSYNEQFF.

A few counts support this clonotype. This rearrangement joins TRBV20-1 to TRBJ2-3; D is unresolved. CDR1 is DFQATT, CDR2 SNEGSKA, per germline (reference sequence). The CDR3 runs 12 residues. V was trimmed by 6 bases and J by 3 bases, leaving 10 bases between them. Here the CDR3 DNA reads TGCAGTGCAAGGGCAGAGACAGATACGCAGTATTTT. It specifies CSARAETDTQYF.